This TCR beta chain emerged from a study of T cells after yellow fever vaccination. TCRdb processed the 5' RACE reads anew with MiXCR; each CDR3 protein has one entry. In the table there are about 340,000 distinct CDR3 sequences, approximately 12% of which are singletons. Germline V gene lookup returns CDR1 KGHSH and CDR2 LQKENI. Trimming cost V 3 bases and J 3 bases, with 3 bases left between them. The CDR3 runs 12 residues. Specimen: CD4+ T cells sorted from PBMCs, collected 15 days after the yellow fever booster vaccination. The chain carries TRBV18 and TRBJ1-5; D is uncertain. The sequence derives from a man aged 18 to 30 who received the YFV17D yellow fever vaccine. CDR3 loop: CASSPANQPQHF. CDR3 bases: TGTGCCAGCTCACCCGCCAATCAGCCCCAGCATTTT. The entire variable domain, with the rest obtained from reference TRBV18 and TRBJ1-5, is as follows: NAGVMQNPRHLVRRRGQEARLRCSPMKGHSHVYWYRQLPEEGLKFMVYLQKENIIDESGMPKERFSAEFPKEGPSILRIQQVVRGDSAAYFCASSPANQPQHFGDGTRLSIL.